One and the same sample provided the 21 T cell receptor beta chains below, sequenced in a study of T cells after yellow fever vaccination. Each CDR3 protein gets one entry after TCRdb re-called the 5' RACE reads with MiXCR. The sample lists approximately 450,000 distinct CDR3 sequences; around 20% were seen once. This specimen consisted of PBMCs, obtained before the yellow fever booster vaccination. Every receptor here comes from a man aged 18 to 29 who received the YFV17D yellow fever vaccine.

This clonotype came up a few times. The rearrangement joins TRBV5-6 to TRBJ1-2; D perhaps matches TRBD1 (6 bases). Germline lookup yields CDR1 SGHDT and CDR2 YYEEEE. V was shortened by 0 bases and J by 7 bases, with 10 bases between the two germline ends. The CDR3 spans 13 residues. This chain's CDR3 is CASSLAGVAGYTF. In DNA, the CDR3 is TGTGCCAGCAGCTTGGCAGGGGTGGCTGGCTACACCTTC.

This clonotype was recorded only once. A read error may explain this, as a much larger clone is one base away. V gene TRBV7-2 combines with J gene TRBJ1-1, with a possible D match to TRBD1 (6 bases). CDR1 and CDR2 from the germline V gene are SGHTA and FQGNSA. CDR3 length equals 12 residues. Written as DNA, the CDR3 is TGTGCCAGCAGCTTAAGGGGGGCTGAAACTTTCTTT. Amino acids: CASSLRGAETFF.

The chain joins TRBV18 to TRBJ2-5; D not resolved. The CDR3 is 14 residues long. V was pared by 3 bases and J by 7 bases, with 15 bases between. The germline gives CDR1 KGHSH, CDR2 LQKENI. CDR3: CASSPVPTEWTQYF. The CDR3 DNA reads as TGTGCCAGCTCACCTGTCCCGACCGAGTGGACCCAGTACTTC.

This chain links TRBV15 with TRBJ1-3; D is unclear. The CDR3 spans 13 residues. Trimming removed 6 bases at V and 0 bases at J, with 6 bases between. CDR1 LNHNV and CDR2 YYDKDF come from the germline V gene (reference sequence). CDR3 sequence: CATRVSSGNTIYF. CDR3 bases: TGTGCCACCAGGGTGAGCTCTGGAAACACCATATATTTT.

This clonotype was picked up a small number of times. The chain carries TRBV4-3 and TRBJ1-5; unclear D gene. The CDR3 spans 14 residues. Germline V lookup: CDR1 LGHNA, CDR2 YSLEER. The V end lost 0 bases, the J end lost 1 base, and 4 bases lay between the germline ends. The CDR3 is CASSQDPSNQPQHF. The CDR3 DNA is TGCGCCAGCAGCCAAGATCCGAGCAATCAGCCCCAGCATTTT.

This clonotype was picked up a small number of times. V and J are TRBV29-1 and TRBJ1-1, with D unclear. Trimming left V 4 bases short and J 3 bases short, with 12 bases between. The CDR3 length is 13 residues. CDR1 is SQVTM, CDR2 ANQGSEA, per germline. Here the CDR3 reads CSVAYSGDTEAFF. CDR3 DNA: TGCAGCGTTGCATATTCTGGTGACACTGAAGCTTTCTTT.

This clonotype was found many times. The chain carries TRBV7-9 and TRBJ2-7; tentative D call: TRBD2 (6 bases). The V end was cut by 0 bases, the J end by 0 bases, with 6 bases between. CDR1 and CDR2 (germline): SEHNR, FQNEAQ (reference sequence). CDR3 length: 14 residues. CDR3 residues: CASSLAGGSYEQYV. CDR3 DNA: TGTGCCAGCAGCTTAGCGGGGGGCTCCTACGAGCAGTACGTC.

This clonotype showed up many times. The V gene is TRBV11-1, the J gene TRBJ2-1, with 10 nucleotides matching TRBD2. V gave up 5 bases and J gave up 7 bases; unmatched junction bases: 14. The CDR3 covers 17 residues. Per the germline V gene, CDR1 is SGHAT and CDR2 is FQDESV (reference sequence). The CDR3 DNA is TGTGCCAGCAGCCCCGCGTCTAGCGGGGGCTCAAGGAATGAGCAGTTCTTC. The encoded protein is CASSPASSGGSRNEQFF.

CDR3 bases: TGTGCCAGCAGTTTAGGCAGATATAGCAATCAGCCCCAGCATTTT. Translating it yields CASSLGRYSNQPQHF. The rearrangement links TRBV12-3 or TRBV12-4 to TRBJ1-5; D is ambiguous. This CDR3 comprises 15 residues. V was clipped by 1 base and J by 0 bases, with 7 bases between them.

This clonotype appeared many times. V and J are TRBV4-3 and TRBJ2-1; 13 nucleotides line up with TRBD2. Germline CDR1 is LGHNA and CDR2 is YSLEER. J lost 2 bases, V lost 7 bases, and 8 bases had no gene match. This CDR3 has 17 residues. CDR3 sequence reads: CASTPGLAGSPYNEQFF. The CDR3 DNA reads TGCGCCAGCACCCCGGGACTAGCGGGGAGTCCCTACAATGAGCAGTTCTTC.

This clonotype was detected a few times. The chain couples TRBV7-2 to TRBJ2-5, with a possible D match to TRBD1 (7 bases). The V end was cut by 4 bases, the J end by 7 bases, with 13 bases between. The CDR3 contains 13 residues. Germline V gene lookup returns CDR1 SGHTA and CDR2 FQGNSA. CDR3 DNA: TGTGCCAGCAGCTATGACAGGGAGGCGACCCAGTACTTC. It codes for CASSYDREATQYF.

The rearrangement uses TRBV28 and TRBJ2-1; D perhaps matches TRBD2 (6 bases). There are 14 residues in the CDR3. V lost 3 bases and J lost 6, with 12 bases in between. The germline gives CDR1 MDHEN, CDR2 SYDVKM. CDR3 sequence reads: CASSFPAGGNEQFF. CDR3 DNA: TGTGCCAGCAGTTTTCCCGCCGGGGGCAATGAGCAGTTCTTC.

A few counts support this clonotype. V and J are TRBV5-1 and TRBJ2-5, with 8 bases aligning to TRBD2. CDR3 length: 15 residues. The trim removed 7 bases at V and 5 bases at J, leaving 13 bases unmatched. CDR1 and CDR2 from the germline V gene are SGHRS and YFSETQ. CDR3 protein: CASLRGAGVRETQYF. As DNA, the CDR3 is TGCGCCAGCCTCCGGGGAGCGGGGGTTAGGGAGACCCAGTACTTC.

As concerns this clonotype: Sequence at one end of the junction differs from germline and may be a read error. The chain recombines TRBV28 with TRBJ1-3; no clear D gene. CDR3 size: 16 residues. Germline lookup yields CDR1 MDHEN and CDR2 SYDVKM. CDR3 nucleotide sequence: TGTGCCAGCAGTCCCCCCGGGGAACTCTCTGAAAACACCATATATTTT. Protein product: CASSPPGELSENTIYF.

This clonotype was observed a few times. The CDR3 is CASSRTGAKNIQYF. The CDR3, as DNA: TGTGCCAGCAGTCGGACGGGGGCCAAAAACATTCAGTACTTC. This rearrangement joins TRBV28 to TRBJ2-4; tentatively, D is TRBD2 (5 bases). CDR3 length: 14 residues. Germline assignment: CDR1 MDHEN and CDR2 SYDVKM. V lost 5 bases and J 1 base, leaving 9 bases between the germline ends.

This chain uses TRBV4-3 with TRBJ1-1, with D unclear. Between the trimmed V and J ends, which lost 1 base and 3 bases, there was a span of 12 bases. The CDR3 runs 15 residues. Germline CDR1 is LGHNA and CDR2 is YSLEER. The CDR3 loop reads CASSQVETEYTEAFF. The CDR3 nucleotides read TGCGCCAGCAGCCAAGTTGAGACGGAGTACACTGAAGCTTTCTTT.

This chain uses TRBV10-2 with TRBJ2-7; the match to TRBD1 covers 8 bases. The CDR3 contains 14 residues. CDR1 is WSHSY and CDR2 is SAAADI in the germline V gene. The J segment lost 7 bases and the V segment lost 6 bases, leaving 11 bases of the junction unmatched. CDR3 loop: CASSPGQALREQYF. In DNA form, the CDR3 reads TGCGCCAGCAGCCCGGGACAGGCTCTTAGGGAGCAGTACTTC.

At least ten counts were recorded for this clonotype. This rearrangement joins TRBV7-6 to TRBJ1-1; maybe TRBD1 (5 bases). V lost 2 bases, J lost 1 base, and 11 bases lay in between. The CDR3 totals 15 residues. Germline V CDR1 and CDR2: SGHVS, FNYEAQ. Here the CDR3 DNA reads TGTGCCAGCAGCTTAATGCAGGGACGGAACACTGAAGCTTTCTTT. It yields the protein CASSLMQGRNTEAFF.

The V and J genes are TRBV20-1 and TRBJ2-3, with 8 bases matching TRBD2. Germline V gene sequence: CDR1 DFQATT, CDR2 SNEGSKA (reference sequence). The CDR3 covers 15 residues. Trimming took 1 base from V and 2 from J; bases not matched to a gene: 5. This CDR3 is CSARVGSGDTDTQYF. The CDR3 nucleotides are TGCAGTGCTAGAGTTGGTAGCGGGGACACAGATACGCAGTATTTT.

This clonotype was found a few times. The chain recombines TRBV6-1 with TRBJ2-3, with 13 bases fitting TRBD2. V lost 4 bases, J lost 0 bases, and 4 bases stayed unmatched. Germline CDR1 is MNHNS and CDR2 is SASEGT. This CDR3 is built from 17 residues. CDR3 bases: TGTGCCAGCAGTGCAATGGGACTAGCGGGGAGCACAGATACGCAGTATTTT. Translation gives CASSAMGLAGSTDTQYF.

This clonotype was counted between two and nine times. The V gene is TRBV5-1, the J gene TRBJ2-3; a possible D gene is TRBD1 (5 bases). The CDR3 is made up of 15 amino acids. Trimming stripped 4 bases from V and 2 bases from J, with 14 bases between. Germline assignment: CDR1 SGHRS and CDR2 YFSETQ. The CDR3 loop is CASSRTGFTTDTQYF. The CDR3 DNA reads as TGCGCCAGCAGCCGTACAGGTTTTACCACAGATACGCAGTATTTT.